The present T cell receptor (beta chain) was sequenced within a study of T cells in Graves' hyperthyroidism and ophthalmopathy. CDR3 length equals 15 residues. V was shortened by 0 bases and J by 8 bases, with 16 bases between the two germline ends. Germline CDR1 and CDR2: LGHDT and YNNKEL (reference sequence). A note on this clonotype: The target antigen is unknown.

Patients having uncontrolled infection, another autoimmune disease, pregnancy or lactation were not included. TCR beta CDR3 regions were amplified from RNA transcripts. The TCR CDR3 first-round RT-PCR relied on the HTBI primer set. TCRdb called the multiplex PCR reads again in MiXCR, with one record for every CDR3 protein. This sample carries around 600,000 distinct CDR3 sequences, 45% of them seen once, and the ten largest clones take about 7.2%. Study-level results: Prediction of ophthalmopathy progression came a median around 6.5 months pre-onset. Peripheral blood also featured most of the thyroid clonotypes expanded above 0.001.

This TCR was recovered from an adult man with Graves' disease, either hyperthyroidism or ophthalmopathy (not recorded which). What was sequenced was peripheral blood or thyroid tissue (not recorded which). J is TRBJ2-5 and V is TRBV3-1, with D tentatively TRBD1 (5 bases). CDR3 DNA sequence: TGTGCCAGCAGCCAAGAGGGGTCAGACAGAGGAACCCAGTACTTC. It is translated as CASSQEGSDRGTQYF.